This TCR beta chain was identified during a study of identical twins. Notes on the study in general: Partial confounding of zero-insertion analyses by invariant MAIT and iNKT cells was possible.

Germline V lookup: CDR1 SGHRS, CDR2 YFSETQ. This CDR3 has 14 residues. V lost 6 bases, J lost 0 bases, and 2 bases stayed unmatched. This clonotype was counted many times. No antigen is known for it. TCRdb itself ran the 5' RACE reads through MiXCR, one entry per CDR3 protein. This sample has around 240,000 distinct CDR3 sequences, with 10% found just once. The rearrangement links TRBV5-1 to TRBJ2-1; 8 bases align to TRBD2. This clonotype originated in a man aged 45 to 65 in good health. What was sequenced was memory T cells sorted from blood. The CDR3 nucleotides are TGCGCCAGCACCAGCGGGAGCTCCTACAATGAGCAGTTCTTC. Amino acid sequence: CASTSGSSYNEQFF.